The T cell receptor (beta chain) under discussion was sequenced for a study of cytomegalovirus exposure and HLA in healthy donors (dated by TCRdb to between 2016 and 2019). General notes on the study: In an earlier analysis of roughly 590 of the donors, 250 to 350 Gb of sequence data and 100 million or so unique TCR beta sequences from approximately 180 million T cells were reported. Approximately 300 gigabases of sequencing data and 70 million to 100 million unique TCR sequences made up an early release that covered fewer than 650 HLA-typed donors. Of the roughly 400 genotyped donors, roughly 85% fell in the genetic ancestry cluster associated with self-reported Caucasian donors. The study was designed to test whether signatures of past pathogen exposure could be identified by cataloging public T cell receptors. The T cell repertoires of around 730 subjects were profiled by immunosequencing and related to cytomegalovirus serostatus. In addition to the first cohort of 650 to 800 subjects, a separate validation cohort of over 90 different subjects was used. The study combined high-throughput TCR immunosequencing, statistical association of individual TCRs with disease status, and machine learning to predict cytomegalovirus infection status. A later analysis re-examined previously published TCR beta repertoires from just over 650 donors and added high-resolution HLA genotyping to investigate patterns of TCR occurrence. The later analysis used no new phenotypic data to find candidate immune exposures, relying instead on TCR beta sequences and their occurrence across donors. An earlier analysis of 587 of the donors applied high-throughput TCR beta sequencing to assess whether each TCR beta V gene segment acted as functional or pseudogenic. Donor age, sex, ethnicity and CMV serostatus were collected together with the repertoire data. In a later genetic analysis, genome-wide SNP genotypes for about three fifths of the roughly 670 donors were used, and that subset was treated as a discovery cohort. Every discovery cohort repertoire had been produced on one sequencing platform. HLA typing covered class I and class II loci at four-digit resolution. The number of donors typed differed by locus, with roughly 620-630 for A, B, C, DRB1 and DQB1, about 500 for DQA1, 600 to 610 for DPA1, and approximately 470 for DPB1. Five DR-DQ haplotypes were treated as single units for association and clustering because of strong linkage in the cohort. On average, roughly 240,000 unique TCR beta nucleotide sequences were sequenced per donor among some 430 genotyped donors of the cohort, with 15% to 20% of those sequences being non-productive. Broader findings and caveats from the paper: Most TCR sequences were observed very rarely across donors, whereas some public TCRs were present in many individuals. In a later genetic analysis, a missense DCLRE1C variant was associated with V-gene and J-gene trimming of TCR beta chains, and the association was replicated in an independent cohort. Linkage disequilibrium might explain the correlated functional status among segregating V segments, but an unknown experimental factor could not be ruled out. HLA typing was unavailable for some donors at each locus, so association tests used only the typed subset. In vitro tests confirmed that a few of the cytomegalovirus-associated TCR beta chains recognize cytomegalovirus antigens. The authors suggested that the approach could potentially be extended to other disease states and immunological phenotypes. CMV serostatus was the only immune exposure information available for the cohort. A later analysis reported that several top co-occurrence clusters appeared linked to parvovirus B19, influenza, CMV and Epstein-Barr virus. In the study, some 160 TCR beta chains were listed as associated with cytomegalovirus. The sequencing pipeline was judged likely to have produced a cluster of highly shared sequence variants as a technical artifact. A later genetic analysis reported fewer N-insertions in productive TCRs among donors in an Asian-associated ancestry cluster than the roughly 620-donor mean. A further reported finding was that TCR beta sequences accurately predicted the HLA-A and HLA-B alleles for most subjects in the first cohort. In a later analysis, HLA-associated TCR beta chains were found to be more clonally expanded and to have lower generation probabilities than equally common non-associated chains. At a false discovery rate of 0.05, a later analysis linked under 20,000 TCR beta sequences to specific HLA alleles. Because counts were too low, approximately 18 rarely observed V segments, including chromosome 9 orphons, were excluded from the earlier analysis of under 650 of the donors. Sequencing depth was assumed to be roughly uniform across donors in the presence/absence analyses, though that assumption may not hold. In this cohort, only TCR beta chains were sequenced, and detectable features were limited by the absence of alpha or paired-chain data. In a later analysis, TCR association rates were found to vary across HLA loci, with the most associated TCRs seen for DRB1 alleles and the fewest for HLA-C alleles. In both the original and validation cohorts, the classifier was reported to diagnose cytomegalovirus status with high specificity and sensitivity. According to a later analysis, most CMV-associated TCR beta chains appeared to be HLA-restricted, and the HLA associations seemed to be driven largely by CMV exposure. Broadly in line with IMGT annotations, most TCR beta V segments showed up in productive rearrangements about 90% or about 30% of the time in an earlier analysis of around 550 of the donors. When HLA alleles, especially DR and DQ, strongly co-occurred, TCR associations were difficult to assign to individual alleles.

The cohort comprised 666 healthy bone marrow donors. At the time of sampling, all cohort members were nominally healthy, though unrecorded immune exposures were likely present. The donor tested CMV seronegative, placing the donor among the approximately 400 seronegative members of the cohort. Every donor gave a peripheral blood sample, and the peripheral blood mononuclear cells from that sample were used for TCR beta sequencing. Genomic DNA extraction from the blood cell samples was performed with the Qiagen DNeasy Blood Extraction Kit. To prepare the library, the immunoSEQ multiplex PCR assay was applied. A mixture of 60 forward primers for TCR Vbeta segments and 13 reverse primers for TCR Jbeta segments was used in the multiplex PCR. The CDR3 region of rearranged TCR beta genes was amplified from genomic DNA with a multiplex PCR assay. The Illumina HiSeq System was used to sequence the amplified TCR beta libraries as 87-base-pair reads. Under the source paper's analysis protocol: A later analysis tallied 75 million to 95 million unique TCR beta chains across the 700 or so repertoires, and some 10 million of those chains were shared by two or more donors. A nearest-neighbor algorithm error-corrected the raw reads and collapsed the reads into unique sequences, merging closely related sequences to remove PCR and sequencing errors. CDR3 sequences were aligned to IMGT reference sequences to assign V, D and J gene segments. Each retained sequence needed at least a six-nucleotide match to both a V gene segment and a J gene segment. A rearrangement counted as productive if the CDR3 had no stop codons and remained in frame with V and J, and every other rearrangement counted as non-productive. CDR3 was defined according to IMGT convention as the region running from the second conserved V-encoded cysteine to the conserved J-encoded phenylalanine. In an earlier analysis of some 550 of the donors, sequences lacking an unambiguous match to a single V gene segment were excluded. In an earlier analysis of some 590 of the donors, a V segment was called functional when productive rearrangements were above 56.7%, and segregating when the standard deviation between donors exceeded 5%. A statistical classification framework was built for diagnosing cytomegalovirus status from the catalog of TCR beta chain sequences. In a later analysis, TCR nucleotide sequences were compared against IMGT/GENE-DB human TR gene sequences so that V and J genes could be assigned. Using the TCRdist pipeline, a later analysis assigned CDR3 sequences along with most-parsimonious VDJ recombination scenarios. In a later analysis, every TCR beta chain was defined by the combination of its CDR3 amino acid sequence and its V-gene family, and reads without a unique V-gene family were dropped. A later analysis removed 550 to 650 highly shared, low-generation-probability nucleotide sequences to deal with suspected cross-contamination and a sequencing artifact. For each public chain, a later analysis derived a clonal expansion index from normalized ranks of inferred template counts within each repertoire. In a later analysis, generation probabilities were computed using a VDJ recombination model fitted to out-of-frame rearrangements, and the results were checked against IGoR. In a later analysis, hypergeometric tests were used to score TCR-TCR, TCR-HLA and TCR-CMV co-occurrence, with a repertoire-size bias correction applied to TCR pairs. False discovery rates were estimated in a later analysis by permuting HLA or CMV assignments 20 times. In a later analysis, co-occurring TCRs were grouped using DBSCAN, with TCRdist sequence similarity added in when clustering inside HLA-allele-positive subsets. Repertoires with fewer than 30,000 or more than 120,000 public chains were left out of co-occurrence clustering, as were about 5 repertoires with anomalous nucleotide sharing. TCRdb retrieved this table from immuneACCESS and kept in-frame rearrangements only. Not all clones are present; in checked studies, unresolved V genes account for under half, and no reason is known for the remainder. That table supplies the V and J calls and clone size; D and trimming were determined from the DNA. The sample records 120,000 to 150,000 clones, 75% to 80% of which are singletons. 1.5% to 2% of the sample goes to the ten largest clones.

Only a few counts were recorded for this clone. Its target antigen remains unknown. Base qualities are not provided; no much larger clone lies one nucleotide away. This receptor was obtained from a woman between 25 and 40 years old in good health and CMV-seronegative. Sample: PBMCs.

Read as DNA, the sequence is TGCGCCAGCAGCAAACTCCGGGACAGAGGATACAATGAGCAGTTCTTC. Its amino acids are CASSKLRDRGYNEQFF. The V and J segments used are TRBV5-1 and TRBJ2-1, and 7 bases in between align with TRBD1. From a lookup of the germline V gene, CDR1 and CDR2 are SGHRS and YFSETQ. For this chain, trimming is 4 bases at the V end and 4 bases at the J end, and the number of junction bases without a gene match is 11. The CDR3 spans 16 residues, from the cysteine through the phenylalanine. Here the CDR3 DNA is all that survives: 48 bases in frame from base 1.